One sample yielded the 29 T cell receptor beta chains listed below, sequenced in a study of T cells in Graves' hyperthyroidism and ophthalmopathy. RNA transcripts yielded amplified TCR beta CDR3 regions. The TCR CDR3 first-round RT-PCR relied on the HTBI primer set. TCRdb used MiXCR to reprocess the multiplex PCR reads, holding one entry per CDR3 protein. The sample comprises nearly 600,000 distinct CDR3 sequences, 11% to 15% of which are singletons, and over 6% rests with the top ten. The sample comprised blood. Every receptor here comes from a woman aged 18-35 years with Graves' ophthalmopathy.

The table lists this clonotype with a few counts. Germline and junction disagree at one end, which may indicate a read error. J is TRBJ2-7 and V is TRBV30; D uncertain. The germline gives CDR1 GTSNPN, CDR2 SVGIG (reference sequence). The CDR3 spans 12 residues. CDR3 sequence (DNA): TGTGCCTGGAATGTACGAACCTACGAGCAGCACTTC. It is translated as CAWNVRTYEQHF.

This clonotype came up a few times. The V and J genes are TRBV18 and TRBJ1-1, with a tentative D call TRBD1 (6 bases). The CDR3 has 15 residues. The germline V and J ends were trimmed by 3 bases and 0 bases, with 11 bases remaining between them. Germline assignment: CDR1 KGHSH and CDR2 LQKENI. CDR3 amino acids: CASSPDRMMNTEAFF. DNA of the CDR3: TGTGCCAGCTCACCGGACAGAATGATGAACACTGAAGCTTTCTTT.

This clonotype was seen repeatedly, ten times or more. The chain uses TRBV12-3 or TRBV12-4 and TRBJ2-3, with no clear D. The CDR3 runs to 11 residues. V lost 6 bases and J 7 bases, leaving 8 bases between the germline ends. CDR3 region: CASSTANTQYF. The DNA of the CDR3 is TGTGCCAGCAGCACAGCCAATACGCAGTATTTT.

The V and J genes are TRBV9 and TRBJ1-6; possibly TRBD1 for D (5 bases). The CDR3 is 15 amino acids. Germline V gene data show CDR1 as SGDLS and CDR2 as YYNGEE. V shed 6 bases and J shed 6 bases, with 16 bases lying between them. In nucleotides, the CDR3 is TGTGCCAGCACCAAAGGGTCGACAGTTAATTCACCCCTCCACTTT. Translation: CASTKGSTVNSPLHF.

In its sample, this clonotype was seen many times. This chain uses TRBV7-2 with TRBJ2-1; 8 bases are shared with TRBD2. The CDR3 covers 16 residues. The V segment lost 5 bases and the J segment 0 bases; nucleotides outside the gene matches: 6. Germline V gives CDR1 SGHTA, CDR2 FQGNSA. The CDR3 loop reads CASSEPGRASYNEQFF. The DNA for the CDR3 is TGTGCCAGCAGCGAGCCCGGGAGGGCCTCCTACAATGAGCAGTTCTTC.

This clonotype occurred many times. The chain couples TRBV28 to TRBJ2-2; no clear D. The V end lost 5 bases, the J end lost 8 bases, and 9 bases lay between the germline ends. Germline lookup yields CDR1 MDHEN and CDR2 SYDVKM. This CDR3 spans 12 amino acids. The CDR3 coding sequence is TGTGCCAGCAGTCCAACAAGGGGGGAGCTGTTTTTT. Protein product: CASSPTRGELFF.

This clonotype came up a few times. The rearrangement joins TRBV6-1 to TRBJ2-7, with 7 positions matching TRBD2. Germline V gives CDR1 MNHNS, CDR2 SASEGT. The length of the CDR3 is 15 residues. The J segment lost 0 bases and the V segment lost 6 bases, leaving 8 bases of the junction unmatched. CDR3 bases: TGTGCCAGCAGCCCTACTAGCGCCCACTCCTACGAGCAGTACTTC. It yields the protein CASSPTSAHSYEQYF.

This clonotype has at least ten counts. V gene TRBV19 combines with J gene TRBJ1-2; 7 bases are shared with TRBD1. V gave up 9 bases and J gave up 6 bases; unmatched junction bases: 10. The CDR3 runs to 13 residues. Germline CDR1 is LNHDA and CDR2 is SQIVND (reference sequence). For the CDR3, the DNA is TGTGCCAGCCAAGACAGGGAATGGGATGGCTACACCTTC. Its protein product is CASQDREWDGYTF.

The rearrangement links TRBV15 to TRBJ2-7; 11 bases map to TRBD1. The CDR3 totals 14 residues. V lost 5 bases to trimming and J lost 1 base; unmatched junction nucleotides: 1. Per the germline V gene, CDR1 is LNHNV and CDR2 is YYDKDF (reference sequence). The DNA of the CDR3 is TGTGCCACCAGCGGGACAGGGGGGTCCTACGAGCAGTACTTC. Translation gives CATSGTGGSYEQYF.

This clonotype occurred many times. This sequence joins TRBV3-1 and TRBJ2-1; D ambiguous. Germline lookup yields CDR1 LGHDT and CDR2 YNNKEL (reference sequence). V lost 2 bases and J 10 bases, leaving 6 bases between the germline ends. The CDR3 is 11 amino acids. CDR3 DNA: TGTGCCAGCAGCCAACAGATGGAGCAGTTCTTC. Protein sequence: CASSQQMEQFF.

In this sample, this clonotype turned up a few times. This chain connects TRBV12-5 to TRBJ1-2; D unresolved. V was cut by 0 bases and J by 6 bases, with 14 bases left in between. From germline, CDR1 is LGHNT and CDR2 FRNRAP. This CDR3 spans 15 amino acids. CDR3 sequence (DNA): TGTGCTAGTGGTTTGGTACTTGAATCCGGGAATGGCTACACCTTC. Protein: CASGLVLESGNGYTF. Based on the CDR3 plus reference TRBV12-5 and TRBJ1-2, the full variable domain is DARVTQTPRHKVTEMGQEVTMRCQPILGHNTVFWYRQTMMQGLELLAYFRNRAPLDDSGMPKDRFSAEMPDATLATLKIQPSEPRDSAVYFCASGLVLESGNGYTFGSGTRLTVV.

This clonotype was detected ten times or more. This chain joins TRBV28 and TRBJ2-2, with a tentative D call TRBD1 (5 bases). Germline V gene data show CDR1 as MDHEN and CDR2 as SYDVKM. Trimming shortened V by 6 bases and J by 1 base, and 9 bases separated the two germline ends. The CDR3 is made up of 14 amino acids. CDR3 in amino acids: CASSSGQNTGELFF. DNA of the CDR3: TGTGCCAGCAGCTCCGGACAGAACACCGGGGAGCTGTTTTTT.

The sample holds many counts of this clonotype. The chain links TRBV2 to TRBJ2-1; 7 bases fit TRBD2. CDR3 length: 14 residues. With V trimmed by 1 base and J by 9 bases, 6 bases remained unmatched. CDR1 is SNHLY and CDR2 is FYNNEI in the germline V gene. In DNA, the CDR3 is TGTGCCAGCAGTGAAGGGCTAGCGGCCCCTGAGCAGTTCTTC. Encoded protein: CASSEGLAAPEQFF.

This chain links TRBV12-3 or TRBV12-4 with TRBJ2-7; the match to TRBD1 covers 10 bases. CDR3 length: 16 residues. V lost 1 base and J lost 5; bases outside the gene matches: 8. CDR3 DNA: TGTGCCAGCAGTTTAGTGGTGGGGGACAGGGGTAACGAGCAGTACTTC. It translates to CASSLVVGDRGNEQYF.

The chain is built from TRBV4-1 and TRBJ2-2; 7 bases are shared with TRBD1. J gave up 4 bases and V 2 bases, and 4 bases lay outside the gene matches. The CDR3 sequence is 15 residues long. Germline V gene sequence: CDR1 MGHRA, CDR2 YSYEKL. CDR3 in amino acids: CASSQLTGVTGELFF. The CDR3 DNA follows: TGCGCCAGCAGCCAACTCACAGGGGTCACCGGGGAGCTGTTTTTT.

This clonotype was observed many times. The rearrangement links TRBV6-2 or TRBV6-3 to TRBJ2-5, with TRBD2 matching over 9 bases. The junction had 9 bases not matched to a gene; V was cut back by 3 bases and J by 1 base. The CDR3 covers 17 residues. CDR1 is MNHEY, CDR2 SVGEGT, per germline. In DNA form, the CDR3 reads TGTGCCAGCAGTTATGGGAGAGCGGGAGGAACCCAAGAGACCCAGTACTTC. Its protein product is CASSYGRAGGTQETQYF.

This clonotype was found many times. V usage is TRBV28 and J usage is TRBJ2-7; D tentatively reads TRBD1 or TRBD2 (5 bases each). Germline V lookup: CDR1 MDHEN, CDR2 SYDVKM. Trimming left V 8 bases short and J 3 bases short, with 14 bases between. This CDR3 has 13 amino acids. The CDR3 nucleotides are TGTGCCAGCCAGGGACCCATAGTCTACGAGCAGTACTTC. It codes for CASQGPIVYEQYF.

This clonotype was detected a few times. V gene TRBV25-1 combines with J gene TRBJ2-5, with 10 positions matching TRBD1. V shed 3 bases and J 5 bases; nucleotides not matched to a gene: 9. Per germline, CDR1 MGHDK and CDR2 SYGVNS. The CDR3 extends over 16 amino acids. CDR3 protein: CASSDPGTGARETQYF. The CDR3 DNA follows: TGTGCCAGCAGTGATCCCGGGACAGGGGCGCGGGAGACCCAGTACTTC.

This clonotype was seen ten or more times. The V gene is TRBV2, the J gene TRBJ1-1; 9 bases map to TRBD1. Trimming took 1 base from V and 4 from J; bases not matched to a gene: 4. The length of the CDR3 is 15 residues. In germline, CDR1 is SNHLY, CDR2 FYNNEI. CDR3 sequence: CASSEEGQGITEAFF. The DNA for the CDR3 is TGTGCCAGCAGTGAAGAAGGACAGGGGATCACTGAAGCTTTCTTT. Full variable domain (outside the CDR3, taken from reference TRBV2 and TRBJ1-1): EPEVTQTPSHQVTQMGQEVILRCVPISNHLYFYWYRQILGQKVEFLVSFYNNEISEKSEIFDDQFSVERPDGSNFTLKIRSTKLEDSAMYFCASSEEGQGITEAFFGQGTRLTVV.

This clonotype was picked up many times. The chain joins TRBV7-9 to TRBJ1-1, with D perhaps matching TRBD1 (6 bases). Trimming removed 1 base from V and 9 bases from J, with 12 bases in between. CDR1 is SEHNR, CDR2 FQNEAQ, per germline (reference sequence). This CDR3 is built from 13 residues. CDR3 protein: CASSLVDRRKAFF. The CDR3 coding sequence is TGTGCCAGCAGCTTAGTGGACAGACGCAAAGCTTTCTTT.

The V call is TRBV7-2, the J call TRBJ1-6; D not certain. The V and J ends lost 4 bases and 0 bases respectively, with 10 bases between them. The CDR3 contains 16 residues. Germline lookup yields CDR1 SGHTA and CDR2 FQGNSA. CDR3 protein: CASSYDPSSYNSPLHF. The CDR3 DNA is TGTGCCAGCAGCTATGACCCCAGCTCCTATAATTCACCCCTCCACTTT.

This clonotype was seen ten or more times. J is TRBJ2-7 and V is TRBV20-1; D is unclear. This CDR3 has 15 residues. Trimming stripped 3 bases from V and 3 bases from J, with 18 bases between. Germline V gene sequence: CDR1 DFQATT, CDR2 SNEGSKA (reference sequence). The CDR3 loop reads CSASHFGSTNYEQYF. CDR3 DNA: TGCAGTGCTAGTCATTTCGGATCAACCAACTACGAGCAGTACTTC.

This clonotype occurred many times. V is TRBV2 and J is TRBJ2-2; 10 nucleotides match TRBD2. CDR1 is SNHLY, CDR2 FYNNEI, per germline. The V and J ends lost 8 bases and 3 bases, in that order; junction bases with no gene match: 9. The CDR3 has 16 amino acids. This chain's CDR3 is CASGELAGVYTGELFF. In DNA form, the CDR3 reads TGTGCCAGCGGGGAGCTAGCGGGAGTTTACACCGGGGAGCTGTTTTTT.

This clonotype was seen many times. This chain uses TRBV20-1 with TRBJ1-2, with a possible D match to TRBD1 (5 bases). The CDR3 consists of 14 residues. V dropped 0 bases and J dropped 3 bases, with 11 bases sitting between them. Germline CDR1 DFQATT, CDR2 SNEGSKA (reference sequence). As DNA, the CDR3 is TGCAGTGCTAGAGATTCTTCAGGGCACTATGGCTACACCTTC. It is translated as CSARDSSGHYGYTF.

This clonotype was observed at least ten times. V and J are TRBV20-1 and TRBJ2-5, with TRBD1 matching over 10 bases. This CDR3 region has 14 residues. J gave up 4 bases and V 3 bases, and 5 bases lay outside the gene matches. CDR1 and CDR2 from the germline V gene are DFQATT and SNEGSKA (reference sequence). CDR3 amino acids: CSASGQGVRETQYF. The CDR3 nucleotides are TGCAGTGCTAGTGGACAGGGGGTTCGAGAGACCCAGTACTTC.

This clonotype was recorded many times. The CDR3 DNA sequence: TGTGCCAGCAGTGAATCGGGCCTTTTCGGGAGGGCCCCCTACGAGCAGTACTTC. It encodes CASSESGLFGRAPYEQYF. The chain links TRBV2 to TRBJ2-7; 8 nucleotides line up with TRBD2. Losses at the gene ends were 2 bases for V and 2 bases for J; bases not matched to a gene: 14. CDR1 is SNHLY and CDR2 is FYNNEI in the germline V gene. The CDR3 is 18 amino acids.

This clonotype was recorded at least ten times. V is TRBV28 and J is TRBJ2-4; perhaps TRBD1 as D (5 bases). The CDR3 spans 19 residues. The germline gives CDR1 MDHEN, CDR2 SYDVKM. Between the trimmed V and J ends, which lost 2 bases and 6 bases, there was a span of 26 bases. In DNA, the CDR3 is TGTGCCAGCAGTTTAGACCCCGCCCTGGTGAAGGGGCTGGGAAACATTCAGTACTTC. Encoded protein: CASSLDPALVKGLGNIQYF. Full variable domain (rest looked up from reference TRBV28 and TRBJ2-4): DVKVTQSSRYLVKRTGEKVFLECVQDMDHENMFWYRQDPGLGLRLIYFSYDVKMKEKGDIPEGYSVSREKKERFSLILESASTNQTSMYLCASSLDPALVKGLGNIQYFGAGTRLSVL.

There are many counts of this clonotype. The CDR3 here is CASSLGPGLAGEYNEQFF. The CDR3 DNA reads TGTGCCAGCAGCTTAGGGCCGGGACTAGCGGGAGAGTACAATGAGCAGTTCTTC. The chain has TRBV7-9 and TRBJ2-1; the match to TRBD2 covers 14 bases. The CDR3 spans 18 residues. Germline CDR1 is SEHNR and CDR2 is FQNEAQ (reference sequence). The J segment lost 4 bases and the V segment lost 1 base, leaving 6 bases of the junction unmatched.

This clonotype was seen ten or more times. The chain combines TRBV12-3 or TRBV12-4 with TRBJ2-5, with D tentatively TRBD1 (6 bases). The ends were cut back, 5 bases at V and 7 bases at J, with 17 bases in the middle. The CDR3 runs to 14 residues. CDR3 bases: TGTGCCAGCAGTCCGGCGGACAGTTCGGCGACCCAGTACTTC. Encoded protein: CASSPADSSATQYF.